This TCR beta chain was captured in a study of cytomegalovirus exposure and HLA in healthy donors. Vbeta (60) and Jbeta (13) primers were used in the PCR. The data were produced by immunoSEQ multiplex PCR, yet TCRdb's version contains in-frame clones alone and is incomplete. The sample has some 76,000 clones; 86% are singletons. As to this clone: The germline gene is not matched at one end of the junction; a read error may be the cause. The identical CDR3 is also encoded by other nucleotide sequences in the sample.

The CDR3 consists of 15 residues. Per the germline V gene, CDR1 is SGHTS and CDR2 is YDEGEE. V usage is TRBV5-8 and J usage is TRBJ1-3, with D possibly being TRBD1 (6 bases). Sequencing input: PBMCs. This clonotype originated in a woman in her 30s in good health and CMV-seronegative. CDR3 DNA: TGCGCCAGCAGCTTAATCAGGGGCTCTGGAAACACCATATATTTT. Protein product: CASSLIRGSGNTIYF.